This T cell receptor beta chain comes out of a study of blood T cell repertoires in COVID-19. Overall study context: T cells, B-cell-depleted T cells, or PBMCs supplied cDNA or gDNA.

In the study's own analysis: Nucleated cell counts were estimated from reference gene primer amplification. Profiled with immunoSEQ multiplex PCR; TCRdb holds only in-frame clones, not every one. For V, J and clone size, that table is used; D and trimming come from the DNA. The repertoire holds roughly 330,000 clones, with approximately 87% as singletons. CDR3 length equals 13 residues. Germline V gene sequence: CDR1 MGHDK, CDR2 SYGVNS. V lost 7 bases, J lost 5 bases, and 14 bases lay in between. This receptor was taken from a woman in her forties or fifties with active or convalescent COVID-19. Sequenced material: peripheral blood. V and J are TRBV25-1 and TRBJ1-1, with TRBD1 as a possible D gene (5 bases). CDR3 coding DNA: TGTGCCAGCACGTTAGGGGTGGGGACTGAAGCTTTCTTT. As protein: CASTLGVGTEAFF.